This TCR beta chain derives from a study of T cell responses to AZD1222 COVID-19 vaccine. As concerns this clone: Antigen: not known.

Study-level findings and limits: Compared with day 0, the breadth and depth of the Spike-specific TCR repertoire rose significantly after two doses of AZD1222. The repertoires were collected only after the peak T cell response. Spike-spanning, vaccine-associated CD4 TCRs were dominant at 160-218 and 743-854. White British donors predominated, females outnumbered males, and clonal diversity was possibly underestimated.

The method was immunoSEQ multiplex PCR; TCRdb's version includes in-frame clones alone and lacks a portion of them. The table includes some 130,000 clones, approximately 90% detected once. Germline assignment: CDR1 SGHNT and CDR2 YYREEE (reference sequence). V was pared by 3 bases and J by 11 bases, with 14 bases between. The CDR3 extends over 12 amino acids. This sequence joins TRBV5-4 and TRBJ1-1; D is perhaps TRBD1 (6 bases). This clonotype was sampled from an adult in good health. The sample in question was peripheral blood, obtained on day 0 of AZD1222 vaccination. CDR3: CASSSADSSAFF. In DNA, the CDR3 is TGTGCCAGCAGCTCCGCGGACAGTAGCGCTTTCTTT.